The sequence of this T cell receptor beta chain was determined in a study of a mutant IDH1 vaccine in newly diagnosed glioma. Study-level information: Treated patients had a mean age of 40.4 years and an approximately 62% male, approximately 38% female split. Radiotherapy, temozolomide, or both had been given previously, and both were given to most. Study-level findings and limits: Apparently unrelated to pseudoprogression were changes in the top peripheral T cell clonotypes.

Trimming shortened V by 6 bases and J by 9 bases, and 24 bases separated the two germline ends. This CDR3 spans 16 amino acids. CDR1 and CDR2 from the germline V gene are ENHRY and SYGVKD. The assay was immunoSEQ multiplex PCR, and TCRdb's table has in-frame clones only and misses some. The sample has about 60,000 clones, roughly 79% seen once; the top ten hold roughly 5.7%. Regarding this clone: Its antigen is not identified.

Time point defined: week 35, safety follow-up. Every vaccine dose comprised 300 ug of mutant IDH1 20-mer peptide plus topical imiquimod. New WHO grade 3 or 4 astrocytomas that were IDH1-mutant and ATRX-lost occurred in the donors. The input for sequencing was PBMCs, taken from a glioma patient whose treatment included an IDH1 peptide vaccine. The chain links TRBV10-3 to TRBJ1-5; D call uncertain. This receptor was taken from a man in his forties with glioma. The CDR3 nucleotides read TGTGCCATCAGCGAGAGTTTTGTTGGGGTTTTTGGGCCCCAGCATTTT. Translating gives CAISESFVGVFGPQHF.